Described below is a single T cell receptor (beta chain) sequence and its context. Its antigen is unknown. No base qualities exist here, and no much larger clone lies one base off it. This sample is part of a study of blood T cell repertoires in COVID-19 (dated by TCRdb to 2020 to 2021). With respect to the entire study: The collaborator samples originated in the United States, Italy and Spain and spanned the acute and convalescent phases of COVID-19. The prospective study material was composed of cDNA or gDNA derived from T cells, B-cell-depleted T cells, or PBMCs. Subjects who had been exposed to COVID-19, were actively infected with it, or had recovered from it provided the deeply sampled blood TCRbeta repertoires that made up the dataset. HLA class I and class II types, where available, came from metadata supplied by the sample provider rather than from assay-based typing. The repertoires were released in a freely available public database meant as a resource for research on the immune response to SARS-CoV-2. A de-identified subject ID, COVID-19 status, age in years and sex were almost always included in the sample metadata. Samples came from the ongoing ImmuneRACE study (first 160 participants) plus 1,254 subjects from 6 global collaborators. The paper as a whole reports these results and caveats: The amount of clinical and demographic metadata varied by source and participant and was provided uncurated.

CDR1 and CDR2 were assigned from the germline V gene (reference sequence) as LNHDA and SQIVND. The CDR3 measures 17 amino acids from cysteine to phenylalanine. Only the CDR3 DNA stays, 51 bases, in frame from base 1. V is cut back by 5 bases and J by 3 bases, with 8 bases in the junction unmatched. TCRbeta CDR3 regions were amplified from genomic DNA using the immunoSEQ Assay, a bias-controlled multiplex PCR. The study's processing was this. Within the assay, amplification of reference gene primers was used to estimate how many nucleated cells each sample contained. To quantify the absolute abundance of each unique TCRbeta CDR3 rearrangement, sequence reads were collapsed and filtered. For each sample, productive Simpson clonality was calculated by taking the square root of Simpson's diversity index across productive rearrangements. TCRdb limited this immuneACCESS table to in-frame rearrangements with V and J called. A share of clones is missing; checked studies link under half to unresolved V genes, and the rest is unexplained. That table gives V, J and clone size, and the DNA gave D and trimming. The sample yields 110,000 to 150,000 clones; 70% to 85% were counted once. The ten largest account for 10% of the sample.

Each collaborating institution followed its own protocols to collect whole blood in K2EDTA tubes. For TCRbeta analysis, collaborators shipped samples in one of three forms: frozen whole blood, isolated PBMCs, or DNA extracted from either of those sample types. The source is a man aged 55 to 70 with active or convalescent COVID-19. The receptor chain draws on TRBV19 and TRBJ2-5; TRBD2 fits 14 bases in the junction. Sample: peripheral blood. The CDR3 loop reads CASSPQGLAGGKETQYF. Here is the DNA: TGTGCCAGTAGTCCCCAAGGACTAGCGGGAGGTAAAGAGACCCAGTACTTC.